A single sample is the source of the 3 T cell receptor beta chains below, sequenced in a study of T cell responses to AZD1222 COVID-19 vaccine. Repertoires were generated with immunoSEQ multiplex PCR, while TCRdb's copy carries only in-frame clones and drops some. This sample has roughly 100,000 clones, with 92% found just once. The sample consisted of peripheral blood, taken on day 0 of AZD1222 vaccination. All receptors come from an adult in good health.

J is TRBJ2-1 and V is TRBV14; 7 bases are a match to TRBD2. The V and J ends lost 3 bases and 9 bases, in that order; junction bases with no gene match: 2. Germline values: CDR1 SGHDN, CDR2 FVKESK. This CDR3 has 12 amino acids. The CDR3 bases are TGTGCCAGCAGCCACTTAGCGGGTGAGCAGTTCTTC. Translation gives CASSHLAGEQFF.

The chain is built from TRBV20-1 and TRBJ1-2; perhaps TRBD1 as D (6 bases). The V gene lost 3 bases and the J gene lost 4 bases, with 15 bases spanning the gap. This CDR3 spans 14 amino acids. CDR1 and CDR2 from the germline V gene are DFQATT and SNEGSKA (reference sequence). CDR3 DNA sequence: TGCAGTGCTAGTGCAGGGGCTCACATCTATGGCTACACCTTC. It translates to CSASAGAHIYGYTF.

The chain joins TRBV29-1 to TRBJ2-2; TRBD2 matches 11 bases. V gave up 2 bases and J gave up 6 bases; unmatched junction bases: 8. Germline V gives CDR1 SQVTM, CDR2 ANQGSEA. The CDR3 length is 16 residues. The CDR3 coding sequence is TGCAGCGTTGAATCTAGCGGGAGGACTCCCGCCGGGGAGCTGTTTTTT. Its protein is CSVESSGRTPAGELFF.